The TCR beta chain described here comes from a study of monozygotic twins with inflammatory bowel disease. Notes on the study in general: IBD-affected twins scored below their healthy co-twins in TCRbeta diversity (inverse Simpson). Sharing of clonotypes with others was lower in IBD patients than in healthy twins, and this was especially so with disease activity.

TCRdb reprocessed the 5' RACE reads, keeping one entry per CDR3 protein, no DNA. Its listing shows about 450,000 distinct CDR3 sequences. This CDR3 is 15 amino acids long. CDR1 is SGHVS and CDR2 is FQNEAQ in the germline V gene. Each donor supplied around 2.3 ml of blood. About this clonotype: What it binds is unknown.

The source material was blood. The chain has TRBV7-8 and TRBJ1-5; there is no DNA to check the TCRdb D call of TRBD1. This clonotype originated in a human donor with ulcerative colitis or Crohn's disease, or a healthy co-twin of an affected twin (not recorded which). CDR3 region: CATSLRRGKDQPQHF.